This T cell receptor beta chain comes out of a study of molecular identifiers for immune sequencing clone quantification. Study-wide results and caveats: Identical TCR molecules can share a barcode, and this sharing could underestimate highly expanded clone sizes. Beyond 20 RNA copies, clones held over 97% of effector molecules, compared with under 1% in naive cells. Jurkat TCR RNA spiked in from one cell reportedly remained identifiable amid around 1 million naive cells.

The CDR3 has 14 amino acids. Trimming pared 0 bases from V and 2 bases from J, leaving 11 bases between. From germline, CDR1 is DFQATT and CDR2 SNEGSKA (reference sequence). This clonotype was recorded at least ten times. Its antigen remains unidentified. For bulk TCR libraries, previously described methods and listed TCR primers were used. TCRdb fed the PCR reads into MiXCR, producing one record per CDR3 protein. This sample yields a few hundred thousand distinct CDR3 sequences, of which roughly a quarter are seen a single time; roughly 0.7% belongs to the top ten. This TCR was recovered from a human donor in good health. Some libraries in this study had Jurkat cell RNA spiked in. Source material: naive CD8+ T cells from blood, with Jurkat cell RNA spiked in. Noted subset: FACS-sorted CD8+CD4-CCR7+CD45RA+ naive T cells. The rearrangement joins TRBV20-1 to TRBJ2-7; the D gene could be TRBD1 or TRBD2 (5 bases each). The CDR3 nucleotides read TGCAGTGCTAGAGACGGGACGTTGACCTACGAGCAGTACTTC. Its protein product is CSARDGTLTYEQYF.